This T cell receptor (beta chain) derives from a study of long-term antiretroviral therapy in people with HIV. Version v3.0 of the immunoSEQ assay was performed at survey level. Sequenced by immunoSEQ multiplex PCR; TCRdb stores in-frame clones only, minus some. The data hold tens of thousands of clones, with approximately 95% observed a single time. V was trimmed by 2 bases and J by 3 bases, leaving 15 bases between them. Germline V gives CDR1 SGHTA, CDR2 FQGNSA. The CDR3 extends over 16 amino acids. Material: unsorted PBMCs, obtained 7.6 years after starting antiretroviral therapy. The chain has TRBV7-2 and TRBJ2-3; maybe TRBD2 (6 bases). The origin of this receptor is a woman aged 40 to 50 with HIV. CDR3 nucleotides: TGTGCCAGCAGCTTATTGGGGGGTCAAAAGACAGATACGCAGTATTTT. Translating gives CASSLLGGQKTDTQYF.